These 7 T cell receptor beta chains were all obtained from the same sample, sequenced in a study of T cells after yellow fever vaccination. TCRdb re-called the 5' RACE reads with MiXCR, one entry per CDR3 protein. The sample gives hundreds of thousands of distinct CDR3 sequences, roughly 14% of which show up once; over 12% is in the top ten. This specimen consisted of PBMCs, obtained on the day of the yellow fever booster vaccination. The source of these receptors is a man younger than 45 who received the YFV17D yellow fever vaccine.

The V gene is TRBV7-8, the J gene TRBJ2-4; possibly TRBD1 or TRBD2 for D (5 bases each). This CDR3 spans 17 amino acids. V gave up 2 bases and J gave up 0 bases, with 14 bases separating them. Germline CDR1 and CDR2: SGHVS and FQNEAQ. The CDR3 loop reads CASSLSGRSLAKNIQYF. The CDR3 bases are TGTGCCAGCAGCTTATCGGGACGGTCACTAGCCAAAAACATTCAGTACTTC.

Ten or more counts support this clonotype. The V and J genes are TRBV11-2 and TRBJ1-1, with TRBD1 matching 7 bases. CDR1 and CDR2 (germline): SGHAT, FQNNGV. Trimming removed 3 bases from V and 4 bases from J; junction bases left unmatched: 2. The CDR3 extends over 13 amino acids. In nucleotides, the CDR3 is TGTGCCAGCAGCTTGACAGGGCGCACTGAAGCTTTCTTT. As protein: CASSLTGRTEAFF.

The J gene is TRBJ2-1, the V gene TRBV18; the D gene is possibly TRBD2 (6 bases). CDR3 length equals 16 residues. Per germline, CDR1 KGHSH and CDR2 LQKENI. Deletions cut 1 base from V and 10 bases from J, with 20 bases between. DNA of the CDR3: TGTGCCAGCTCACCACTCGGGGGACCGGGGCAATTCGAGCAGTTCTTC. Its protein is CASSPLGGPGQFEQFF.

The chain employs TRBV5-1 and TRBJ2-3; unclear D gene. Per germline, CDR1 SGHRS and CDR2 YFSETQ. Trimming stripped 4 bases from V and 2 bases from J, with 17 bases between. The CDR3 runs to 16 residues. CDR3 region: CASSPKDGTTTDTQYF. CDR3 DNA sequence: TGCGCCAGCAGCCCGAAGGACGGTACGACCACAGATACGCAGTATTTT.

In this sample, this clonotype turned up many times. The rearrangement joins TRBV7-2 to TRBJ1-1; no firm D call. The CDR3 contains 14 residues. Germline assignment: CDR1 SGHTA and CDR2 FQGNSA. V shed 3 bases and J shed 7 bases, with 15 bases lying between them. The CDR3 nucleotides read TGTGCCAGCAGCTTGCTGGGCTTGGGCGTTGAAGCTTTCTTT. It encodes CASSLLGLGVEAFF.

This clonotype was counted between two and nine times. The chain combines TRBV6-2 or TRBV6-3 with TRBJ2-3, with D perhaps matching TRBD1 or TRBD2 (6 bases each). Germline lookup yields CDR1 MNHEY and CDR2 SVGEGT. V lost 7 bases, J lost 8 bases, and 19 bases lay in between. The CDR3 length is 14 residues. CDR3 amino acids: CASKSPRGAGTQYF. CDR3 coding DNA: TGTGCCAGCAAATCTCCGAGGGGGGCAGGTACGCAGTATTTT.

The V and J genes are TRBV20-1 and TRBJ1-3; 7 positions match TRBD1. CDR3 length: 14 amino acids. The ends lost 6 bases at V and 0 bases at J; junction bases unmatched: 5. CDR1 DFQATT and CDR2 SNEGSKA come from the germline V gene (reference sequence). CDR3 residues: CSARDSLSGNTIYF. CDR3 sequence (DNA): TGCAGTGCAAGGGACAGCCTCTCTGGAAACACCATATATTTT.